What follows describes a single TCR beta chain. The sample holds one count of this clone. This clone's antigen is unknown. Base qualities are not at hand, and no much larger clone is one base apart. The trial excluded patients who had a history of autoimmune disease or were on systemic immunosuppression. Peripheral blood for TCR sequencing was drawn from every dose cohort at baseline, at cycle 4 day 1 and at cycle 7 day 1. Samples were obtained from an open-label, multicenter, first-in-human phase I dose-escalation trial of ivuxolimab. Adults with locally advanced or metastatic melanoma, renal cell, hepatocellular, or head and neck squamous cell carcinoma were enrolled in the trial. Before TCR sequencing, CD4+ T cells and CD8+ T cells were sorted from peripheral blood as separate populations. The data stem from a study of OX40 agonist ivuxolimab in advanced cancers. Notes on the research overall: The costimulatory receptor OX40 (CD134) was targeted by ivuxolimab, a fully human IgG2 agonistic monoclonal antibody. Among the approximately 50 dose-escalation patients, about 20 had hepatocellular carcinoma, 15 melanoma, 9 renal cell carcinoma and 9 head and neck cancer. Peripheral TCRbeta sequencing was intended to test whether TCR sequence diversity was altered and clonal T-cell expansion was caused by ivuxolimab. Patients were allowed to have had prior anti-PD-1, anti-PD-L1 or anti-CTLA-4 therapy, and approximately 39% of the dose-escalation patients had been treated with checkpoint inhibitors. The paper reports the monotherapy dose-escalation portion (N of about 54 patients) of the phase I ivuxolimab trial. Intravenous ivuxolimab was administered to patients every 2 weeks at six dose levels: 0.01, 0.1, 0.3, 1.5, 3 and 10 mg/kg. In the dose-escalation cohort, 82.7% of patients were male, and the mean age was approximately 64 years, with a range of about 23 to 90. Three dose-escalation patients achieved partial responses, one with hepatocellular carcinoma and two with cutaneous melanoma.

For sequencing of the TCRbeta CDR3 region, genomic DNA was extracted from the sorted cells. The immunoSEQ Assay was used for sequencing of TCRbeta CDR3 regions. TCRdb holds this immuneACCESS table with in-frame rearrangements only. Some clones are missing; in checked studies, unresolved V genes explain under half, and the rest has no known cause. The table for this sample lists approximately 76,000 clones; about nine tenths of them were counted only once. Over 0.75% of the sample is taken by the ten largest. Overall results and qualifications from the work: In the 0.1-3.0 mg/kg groups, partial responders were among the patients with the lowest normalized peripheral clonal expansion, particularly in CD8+ T cells. Clonal expansion of both CD4+ and CD8+ blood T cells was observed from baseline to week 6 at doses 0.1 to 3.0 mg/kg. Antigen specificity was not determined for the clonally expanded peripheral T cells. After ivuxolimab, more expanded clones were found on average in CD8+ T cells than in CD4+ T cells. Low levels of normalized T-cell clonal expansion were also seen in some patients who did not respond.

The sequence came from an adult with an advanced solid tumor such as melanoma, head and neck, liver or kidney cancer. The sample consisted of CD4+ or CD8+ T cells sorted from blood, taken in a trial of the OX40 agonist ivuxolimab.

The DNA sequence is as follows: TGTGCCAGCAGAACCGGGACTAGCGGATACAATGAGCAGTTCTTC. It specifies CASRTGTSGYNEQFF. This chain joins TRBV6-1 to TRBJ2-1; a stretch of 11 junction bases matches TRBD2. The germline V gene encodes CDR1 MNHNS and CDR2 SASEGT. Trimming leaves V shorter by 6 bases and J shorter by 4 bases, with the junction holding 5 bases beyond the gene matches. The CDR3 covers 15 residues, taking in both the cysteine and the phenylalanine. Only CDR3 DNA is held: 45 bases, read in frame from base 1.